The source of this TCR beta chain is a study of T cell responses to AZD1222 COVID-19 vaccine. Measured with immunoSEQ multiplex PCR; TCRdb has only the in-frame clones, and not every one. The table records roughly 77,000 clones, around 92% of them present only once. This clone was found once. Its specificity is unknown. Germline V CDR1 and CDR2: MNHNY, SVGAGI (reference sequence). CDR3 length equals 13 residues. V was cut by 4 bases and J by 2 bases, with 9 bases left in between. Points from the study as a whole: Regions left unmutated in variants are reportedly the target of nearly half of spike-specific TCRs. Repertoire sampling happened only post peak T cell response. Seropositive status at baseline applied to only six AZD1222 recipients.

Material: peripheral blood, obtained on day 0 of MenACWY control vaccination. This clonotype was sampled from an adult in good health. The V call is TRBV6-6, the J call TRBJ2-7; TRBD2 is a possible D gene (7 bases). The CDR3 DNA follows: TGTGCCAGCAGTTCCGGGGGGCCCTACGAGCAGTACTTC. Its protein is CASSSGGPYEQYF.